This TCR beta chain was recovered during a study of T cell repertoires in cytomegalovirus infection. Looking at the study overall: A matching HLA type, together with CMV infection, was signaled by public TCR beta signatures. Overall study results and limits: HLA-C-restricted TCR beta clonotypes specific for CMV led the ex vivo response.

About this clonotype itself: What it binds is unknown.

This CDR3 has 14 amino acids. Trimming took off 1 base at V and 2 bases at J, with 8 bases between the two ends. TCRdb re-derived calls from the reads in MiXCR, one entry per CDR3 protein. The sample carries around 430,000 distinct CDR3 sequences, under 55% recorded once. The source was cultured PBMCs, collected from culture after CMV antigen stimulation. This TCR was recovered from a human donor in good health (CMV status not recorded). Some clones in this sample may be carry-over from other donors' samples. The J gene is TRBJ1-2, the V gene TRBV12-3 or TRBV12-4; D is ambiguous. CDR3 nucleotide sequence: TGTGCCAGCAGTTTAGGCAGTCCGAACTATGGCTACACCTTC. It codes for CASSLGSPNYGYTF.